This T cell receptor beta chain was found in a study of shared clonotypes between healthy human individuals. TCRdb's table, derived via immunoSEQ multiplex PCR, lists solely in-frame clones and lacks some. The top ten hold 0.13% of the sample, which has approximately 2.4 million clones, almost 96% seen once. CDR1 SEHNR and CDR2 FQNEAQ come from the germline V gene (reference sequence). The CDR3 consists of 15 residues. The V and J ends lost 5 bases and 2 bases respectively, with 15 bases between them. The sequenced sample consisted of naive CD4+ T cells sorted from blood. Sample subset: CD45RA+ positively selected. V is TRBV7-9 and J is TRBJ1-2; D gene uncertain. The receptor was derived from a man younger than 35 in good health. CDR3 amino acids: CASSPSGGTNYGYTF. In nucleotides, the CDR3 is TGTGCCAGCAGCCCATCGGGAGGAACCAACTATGGCTACACCTTC. Based on the CDR3 plus reference TRBV7-9 and TRBJ1-2, the full variable domain is DTGVSQNPRHKITKRGQNVTFRCDPISEHNRLYWYRQTLGQGPEFLTYFQNEAQLEKSRLLSDRFSAERPKGSFSTLEIQRTEQGDSAMYLCASSPSGGTNYGYTFGSGTRLTVV.